This TCR beta chain stems from a study of blood T cell repertoires in COVID-19. Germline CDR1 reads SGHNT; CDR2 reads YYREEE (reference sequence). The length of the CDR3 is 17 residues. V was clipped by 4 bases and J by 1 base; unmatched bases: 7. Here immunoSEQ multiplex PCR was the method, and the copy in TCRdb shows in-frame clones only, minus some. The profile shows 450,000 to 500,000 clones, about nine tenths of them singletons. The sequencing input was PBMCs or T cells enriched from blood (not recorded which). This clonotype was obtained from a woman between 18 and 29 years old who had recovered from COVID-19. The J gene is TRBJ2-3, the V gene TRBV5-4, with 12 positions matching TRBD2. The CDR3, as DNA: TGTGCCAGCAGCCTCCCCCGGACTAGCGGGGGCACAGATACGCAGTATTTT. Translated: CASSLPRTSGGTDTQYF.